This T cell receptor (beta chain) was sequenced during a study of shared clonotypes between healthy human individuals. Study conclusions and caveats: Naive subsets typically showed greater estimated richness than memory subsets.

Trimming stripped 6 bases from V and 4 bases from J, with 7 bases between. CDR3 length: 10 residues. CDR1 and CDR2 from the germline V gene are SQVTM and ANQGSEA. CD8 cells classed as naive were CD45RO-negative and positively selected for CCR7, excluding terminally differentiated effector memory CD45RA+ cells. In its sample, this clone was seen once. Antigen specificity is unknown. Other DNA sequences in this sample translate to the same CDR3. Only in-frame clones appear in the TCRdb table, and some are missing; sequencing was by immunoSEQ multiplex PCR. There are roughly 1,800,000 clones in the sample; about 95% occur only once, and more than 0.9% lies in the top ten.

The sequenced material came from naive CD8+ T cells sorted from blood. The origin of this receptor is a man aged 18 to 30 in good health. The chain has TRBV29-1 and TRBJ2-7; D gene ambiguous. In nucleotides, the CDR3 is TGCAGCGTAAGAGATTACGAGCAGTACTTC. Its protein is CSVRDYEQYF.